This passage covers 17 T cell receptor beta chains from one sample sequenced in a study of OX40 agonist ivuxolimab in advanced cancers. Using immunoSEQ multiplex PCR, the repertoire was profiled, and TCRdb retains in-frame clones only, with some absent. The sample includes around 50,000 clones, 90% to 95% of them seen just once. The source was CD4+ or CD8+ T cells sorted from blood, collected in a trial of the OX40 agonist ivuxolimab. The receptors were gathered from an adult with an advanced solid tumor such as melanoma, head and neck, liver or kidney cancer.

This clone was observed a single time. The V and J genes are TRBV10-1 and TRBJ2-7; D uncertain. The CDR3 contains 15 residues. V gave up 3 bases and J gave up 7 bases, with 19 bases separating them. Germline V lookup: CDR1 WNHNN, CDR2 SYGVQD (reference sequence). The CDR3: CASSEGYRAYEEQYF. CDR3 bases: TGCGCCAGCAGTGAAGGGTACCGGGCCTACGAGGAGCAGTACTTC.

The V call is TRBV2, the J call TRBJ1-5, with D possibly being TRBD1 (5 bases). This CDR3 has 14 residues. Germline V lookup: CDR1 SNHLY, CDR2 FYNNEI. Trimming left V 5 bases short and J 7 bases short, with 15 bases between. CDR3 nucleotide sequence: TGTGCCAGCAGTCGAGGACAAATGGGGCAGCCCCAGCATTTT. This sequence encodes CASSRGQMGQPQHF.

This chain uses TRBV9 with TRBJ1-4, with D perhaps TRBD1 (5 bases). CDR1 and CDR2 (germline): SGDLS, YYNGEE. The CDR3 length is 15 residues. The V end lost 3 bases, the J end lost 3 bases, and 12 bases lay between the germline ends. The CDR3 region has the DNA TGTGCCAGCAGCGGGGGGGACGGAGCTAATGAAAAACTGTTTTTT. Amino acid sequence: CASSGGDGANEKLFF.

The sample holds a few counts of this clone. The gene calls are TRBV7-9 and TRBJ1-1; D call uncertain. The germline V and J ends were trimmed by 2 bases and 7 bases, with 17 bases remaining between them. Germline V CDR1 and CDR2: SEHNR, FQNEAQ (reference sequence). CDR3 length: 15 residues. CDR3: CASSLSEIISNEAFF. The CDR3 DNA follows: TGTGCCAGCAGCTTATCTGAGATTATTTCAAATGAAGCTTTCTTT.

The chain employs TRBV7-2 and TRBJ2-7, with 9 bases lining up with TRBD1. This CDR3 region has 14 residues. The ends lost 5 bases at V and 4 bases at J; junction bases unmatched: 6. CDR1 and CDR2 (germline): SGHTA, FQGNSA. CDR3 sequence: CASSHAGTGYEQYF. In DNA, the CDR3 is TGTGCCAGCAGCCACGCCGGGACAGGGTACGAGCAGTACTTC.

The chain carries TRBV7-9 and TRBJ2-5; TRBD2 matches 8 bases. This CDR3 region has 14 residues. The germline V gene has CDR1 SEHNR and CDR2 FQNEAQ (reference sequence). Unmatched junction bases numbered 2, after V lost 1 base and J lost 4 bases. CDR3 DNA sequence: TGTGCCAGCAGCTTAGTTCTAGCGGGAGAGACCCAGTACTTC. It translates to CASSLVLAGETQYF.

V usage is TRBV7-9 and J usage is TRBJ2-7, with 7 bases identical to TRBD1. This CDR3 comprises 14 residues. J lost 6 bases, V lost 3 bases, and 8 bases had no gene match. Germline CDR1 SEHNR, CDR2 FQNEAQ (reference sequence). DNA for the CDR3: TGTGCCAGCAGCTTGAGGGACAGTCCCCTCGAGCAGTACTTC. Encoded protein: CASSLRDSPLEQYF.

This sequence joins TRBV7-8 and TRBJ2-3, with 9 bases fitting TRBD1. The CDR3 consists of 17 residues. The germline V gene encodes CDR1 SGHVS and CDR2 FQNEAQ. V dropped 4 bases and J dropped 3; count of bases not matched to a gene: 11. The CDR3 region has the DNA TGTGCCAGCAGCTCCCCGGGACAGGGCTTGTTTACAGATACGCAGTATTTT. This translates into CASSSPGQGLFTDTQYF.

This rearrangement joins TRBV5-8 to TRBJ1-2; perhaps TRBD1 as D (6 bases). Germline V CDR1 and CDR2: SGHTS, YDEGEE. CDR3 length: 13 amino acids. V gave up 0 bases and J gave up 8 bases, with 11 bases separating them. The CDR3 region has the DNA TGTGCCAGCAGCTTGGTAGGGGGGATCGGCTACACCTTC. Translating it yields CASSLVGGIGYTF.

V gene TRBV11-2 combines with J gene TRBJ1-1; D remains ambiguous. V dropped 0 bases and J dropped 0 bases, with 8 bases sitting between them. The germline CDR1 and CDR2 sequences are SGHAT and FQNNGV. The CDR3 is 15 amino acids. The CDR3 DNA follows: TGTGCCAGCAGCTTAGAAGCTAACCTGAACACTGAAGCTTTCTTT. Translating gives CASSLEANLNTEAFF.

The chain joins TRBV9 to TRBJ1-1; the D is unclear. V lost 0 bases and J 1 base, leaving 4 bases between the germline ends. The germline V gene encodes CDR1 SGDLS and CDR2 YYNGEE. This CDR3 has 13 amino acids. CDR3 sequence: CASSVAPNTEAFF. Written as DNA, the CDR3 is TGTGCCAGCAGCGTAGCTCCGAACACTGAAGCTTTCTTT. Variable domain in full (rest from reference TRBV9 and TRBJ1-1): DSGVTQTPKHLITATGQRVTLRCSPRSGDLSVYWYQQSLDQGLQFLIQYYNGEERAKGNILERFSAQQFPDLHSELNLSSLELGDSALYFCASSVAPNTEAFFGQGTRLTVV.

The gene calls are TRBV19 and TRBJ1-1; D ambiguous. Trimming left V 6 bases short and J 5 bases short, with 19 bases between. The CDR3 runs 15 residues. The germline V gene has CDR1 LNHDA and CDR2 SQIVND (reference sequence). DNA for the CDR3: TGTGCCAGTAGGAAGTCGGTTATGGGCGTAACTGAAGCTTTCTTT. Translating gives CASRKSVMGVTEAFF.

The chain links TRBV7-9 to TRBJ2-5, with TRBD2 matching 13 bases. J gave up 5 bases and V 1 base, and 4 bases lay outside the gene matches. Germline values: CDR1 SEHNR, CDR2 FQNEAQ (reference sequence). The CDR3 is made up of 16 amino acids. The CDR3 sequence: CASSLGTSGGFETQYF. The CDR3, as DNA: TGTGCCAGCAGCTTAGGGACTAGCGGGGGTTTTGAGACCCAGTACTTC.

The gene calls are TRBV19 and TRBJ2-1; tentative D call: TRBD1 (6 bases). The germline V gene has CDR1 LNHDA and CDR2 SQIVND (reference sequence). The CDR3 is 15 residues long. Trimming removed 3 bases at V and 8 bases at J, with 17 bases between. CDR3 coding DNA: TGTGCCAGTAGTATCGAAGGGGGACCGTACTATGAGCAGTTCTTC. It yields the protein CASSIEGGPYYEQFF.

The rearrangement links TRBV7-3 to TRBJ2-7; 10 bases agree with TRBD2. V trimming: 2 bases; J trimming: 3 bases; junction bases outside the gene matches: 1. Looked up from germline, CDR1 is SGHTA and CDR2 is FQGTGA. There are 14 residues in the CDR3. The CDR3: CASSLLAGDYEQYF. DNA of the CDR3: TGTGCCAGCAGCTTACTAGCGGGAGACTACGAGCAGTACTTC. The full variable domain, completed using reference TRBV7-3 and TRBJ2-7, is GAGVSQTPSNKVTEKGKYVELRCDPISGHTALYWYRQSLGQGPEFLIYFQGTGAADDSGLPNDRFFAVRPEGSVSTLKIQRTERGDSAVYLCASSLLAGDYEQYFGPGTRLTVT.

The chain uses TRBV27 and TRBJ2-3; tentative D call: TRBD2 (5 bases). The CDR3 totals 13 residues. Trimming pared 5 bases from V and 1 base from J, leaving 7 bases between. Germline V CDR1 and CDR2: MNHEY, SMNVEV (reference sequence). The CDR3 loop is CASSLGGTDTQYF. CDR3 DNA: TGTGCCAGCAGTCTGGGAGGCACAGATACGCAGTATTTT.

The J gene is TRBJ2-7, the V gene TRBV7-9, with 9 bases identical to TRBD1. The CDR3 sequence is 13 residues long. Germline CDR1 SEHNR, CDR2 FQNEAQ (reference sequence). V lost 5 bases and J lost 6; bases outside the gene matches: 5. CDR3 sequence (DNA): TGTGCCAGCAGCCGCCGGGACAGGGTCGAGCAGTACTTC. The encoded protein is CASSRRDRVEQYF.